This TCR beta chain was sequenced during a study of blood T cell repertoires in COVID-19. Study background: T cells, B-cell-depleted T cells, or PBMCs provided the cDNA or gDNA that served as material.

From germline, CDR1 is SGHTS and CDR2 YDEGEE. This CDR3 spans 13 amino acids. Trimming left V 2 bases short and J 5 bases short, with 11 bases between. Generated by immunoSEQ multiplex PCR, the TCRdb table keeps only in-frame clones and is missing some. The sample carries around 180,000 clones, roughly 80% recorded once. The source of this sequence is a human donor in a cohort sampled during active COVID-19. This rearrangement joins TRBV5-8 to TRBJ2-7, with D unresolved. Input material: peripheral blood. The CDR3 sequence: CASSFSPGDEQYF. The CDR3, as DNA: TGTGCCAGCAGCTTTTCCCCAGGCGACGAGCAGTACTTC.